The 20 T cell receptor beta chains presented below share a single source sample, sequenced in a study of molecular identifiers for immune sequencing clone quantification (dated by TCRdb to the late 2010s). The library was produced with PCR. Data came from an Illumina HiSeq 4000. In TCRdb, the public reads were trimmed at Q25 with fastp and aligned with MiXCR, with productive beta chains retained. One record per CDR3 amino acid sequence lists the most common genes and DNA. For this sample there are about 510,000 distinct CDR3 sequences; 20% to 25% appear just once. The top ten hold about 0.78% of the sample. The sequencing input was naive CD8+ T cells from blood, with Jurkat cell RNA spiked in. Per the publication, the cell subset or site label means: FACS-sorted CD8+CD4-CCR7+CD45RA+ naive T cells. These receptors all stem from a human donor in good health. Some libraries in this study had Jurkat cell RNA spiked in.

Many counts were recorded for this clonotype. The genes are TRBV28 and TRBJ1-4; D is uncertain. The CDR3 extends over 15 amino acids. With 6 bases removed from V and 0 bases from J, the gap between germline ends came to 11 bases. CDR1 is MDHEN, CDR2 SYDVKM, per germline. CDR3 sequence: CASRPGFSTNEKLFF. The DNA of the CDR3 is TGTGCCAGCAGACCTGGATTCTCAACTAATGAAAAACTGTTTTTT.

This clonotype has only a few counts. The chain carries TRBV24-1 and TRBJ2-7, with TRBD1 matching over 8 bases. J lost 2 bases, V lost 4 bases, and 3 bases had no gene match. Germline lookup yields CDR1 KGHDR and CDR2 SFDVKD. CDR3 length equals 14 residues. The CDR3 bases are TGTGCCACCAGTGACCGGGACAGGCCCTACGAGCAGTACTTC. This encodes CATSDRDRPYEQYF.

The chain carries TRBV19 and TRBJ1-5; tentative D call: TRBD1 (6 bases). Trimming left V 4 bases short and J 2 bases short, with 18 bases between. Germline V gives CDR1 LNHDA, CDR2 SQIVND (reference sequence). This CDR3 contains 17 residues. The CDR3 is CASSNEGGRSGNQPQHF. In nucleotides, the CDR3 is TGTGCCAGTAGTAACGAAGGGGGGAGGTCGGGCAATCAGCCCCAGCATTTT.

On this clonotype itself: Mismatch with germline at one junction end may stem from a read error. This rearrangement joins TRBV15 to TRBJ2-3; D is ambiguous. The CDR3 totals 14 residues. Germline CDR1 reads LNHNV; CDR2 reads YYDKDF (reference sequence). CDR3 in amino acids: CAASREHSTDTQYF. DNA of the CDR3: TGTGCCGCCAGCAGAGAGCATAGCACAGATACGCAGTATTTT.

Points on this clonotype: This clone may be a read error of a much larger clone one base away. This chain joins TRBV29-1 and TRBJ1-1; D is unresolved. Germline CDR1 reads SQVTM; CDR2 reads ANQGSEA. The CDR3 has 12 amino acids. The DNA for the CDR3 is TGCAGCGCCTTAACACAGAACACTGAAGCTTCCTTT. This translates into CSALTQNTEASF.

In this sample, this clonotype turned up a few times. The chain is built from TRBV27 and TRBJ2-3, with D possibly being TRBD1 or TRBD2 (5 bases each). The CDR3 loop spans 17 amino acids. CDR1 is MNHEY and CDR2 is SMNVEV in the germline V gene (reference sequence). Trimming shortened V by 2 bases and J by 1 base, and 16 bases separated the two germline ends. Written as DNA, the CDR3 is TGTGCCAGCAGTTTACTGGGACCCCTCGGAGGCACAGATACGCAGTATTTT. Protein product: CASSLLGPLGGTDTQYF.

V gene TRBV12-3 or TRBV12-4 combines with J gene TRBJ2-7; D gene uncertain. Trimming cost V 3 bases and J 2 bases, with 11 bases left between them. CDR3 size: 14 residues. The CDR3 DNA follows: TGTGCCAGCAGTTTTCGCGACCCGACCTACGAGCAGTACTTC. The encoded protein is CASSFRDPTYEQYF.

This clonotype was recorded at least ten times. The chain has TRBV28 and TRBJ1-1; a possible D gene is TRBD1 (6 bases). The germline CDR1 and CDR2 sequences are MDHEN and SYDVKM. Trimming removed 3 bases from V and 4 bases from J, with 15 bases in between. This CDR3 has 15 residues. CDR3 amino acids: CASSFLGASGTEAFF. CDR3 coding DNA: TGTGCCAGCAGTTTTTTGGGGGCGTCTGGCACTGAAGCTTTCTTT.

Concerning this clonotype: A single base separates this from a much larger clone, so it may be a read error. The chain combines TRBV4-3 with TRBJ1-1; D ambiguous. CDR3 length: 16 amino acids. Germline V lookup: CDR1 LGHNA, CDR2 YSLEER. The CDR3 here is CASSQESVRVGTGAFF. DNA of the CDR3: TGCGCCAGCAGCCAAGAGTCCGTTAGGGTAGGCACTGGAGCTTTCTTT.

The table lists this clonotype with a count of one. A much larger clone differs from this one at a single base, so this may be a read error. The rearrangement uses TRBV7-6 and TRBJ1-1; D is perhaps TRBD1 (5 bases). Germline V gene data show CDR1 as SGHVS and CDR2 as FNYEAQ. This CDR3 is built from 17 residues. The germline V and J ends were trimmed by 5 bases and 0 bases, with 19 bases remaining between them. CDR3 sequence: CASSLGATGFMNTEAFF. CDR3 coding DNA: TGTGCCAGCAGCCTCGGGGCCACGGGATTCATGAACACTGAAGCTTTCTTT.

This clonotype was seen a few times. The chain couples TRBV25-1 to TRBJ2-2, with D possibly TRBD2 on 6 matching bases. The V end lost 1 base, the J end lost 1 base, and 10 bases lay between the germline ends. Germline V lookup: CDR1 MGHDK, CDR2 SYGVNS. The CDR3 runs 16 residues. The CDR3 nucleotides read TGTGCCAGCAGTGAATCGGCGGGAAGGAACACCGGGGAGCTGTTTTTT. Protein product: CASSESAGRNTGELFF.

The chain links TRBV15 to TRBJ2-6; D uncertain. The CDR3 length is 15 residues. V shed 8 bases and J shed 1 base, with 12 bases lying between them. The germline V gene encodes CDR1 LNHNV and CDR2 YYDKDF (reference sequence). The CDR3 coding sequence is TGTGCCACCGACCTGCTTCCGTCTGGGGCCAACGTCCTGACTTTC. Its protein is CATDLLPSGANVLTF.

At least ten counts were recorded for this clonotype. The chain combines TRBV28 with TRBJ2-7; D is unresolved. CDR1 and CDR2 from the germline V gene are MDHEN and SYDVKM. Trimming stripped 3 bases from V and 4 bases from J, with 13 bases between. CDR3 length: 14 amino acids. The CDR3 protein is CASSFRSFGYEQYF. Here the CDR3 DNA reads TGTGCCAGCAGTTTCCGGAGCTTTGGGTACGAGCAGTACTTC.

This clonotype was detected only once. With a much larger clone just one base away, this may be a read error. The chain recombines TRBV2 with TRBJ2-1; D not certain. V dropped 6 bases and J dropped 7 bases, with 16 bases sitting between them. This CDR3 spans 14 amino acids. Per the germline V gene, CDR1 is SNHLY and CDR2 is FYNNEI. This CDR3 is CASSAKNWWNEQFF. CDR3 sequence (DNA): TGTGCCAGCAGCGCGAAGAATTGGTGGAATGAGCAGTTCTTC. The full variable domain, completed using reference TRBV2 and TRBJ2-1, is EPEVTQTPSHQVTQMGQEVILRCVPISNHLYFYWYRQILGQKVEFLVSFYNNEISEKSEIFDDQFSVERPDGSNFTLKIRSTKLEDSAMYFCASSAKNWWNEQFFGPGTRLTVL.

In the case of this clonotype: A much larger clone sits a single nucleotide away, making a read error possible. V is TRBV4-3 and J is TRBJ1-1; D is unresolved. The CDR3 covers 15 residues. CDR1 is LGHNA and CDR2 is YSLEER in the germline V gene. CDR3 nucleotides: TGCGCCAGCAGCCAAGCCGTTATGGGGAACACTGAAGCTTCCTTT. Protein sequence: CASSQAVMGNTEASF.

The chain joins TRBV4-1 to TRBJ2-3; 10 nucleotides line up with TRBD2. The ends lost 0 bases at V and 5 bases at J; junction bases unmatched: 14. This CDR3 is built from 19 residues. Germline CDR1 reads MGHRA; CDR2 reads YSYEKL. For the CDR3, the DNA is TGCGCCAGCAGCCAAGATGGGATCTTAACTAGCGGGGCTCTAGATACGCAGTATTTT. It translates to CASSQDGILTSGALDTQYF.

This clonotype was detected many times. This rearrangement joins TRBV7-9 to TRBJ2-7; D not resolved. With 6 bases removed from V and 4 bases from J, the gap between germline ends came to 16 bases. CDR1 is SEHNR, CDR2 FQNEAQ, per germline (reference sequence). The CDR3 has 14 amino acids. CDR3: CASSDGHRAYEQYF. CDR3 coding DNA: TGTGCCAGCAGTGACGGGCACCGGGCGTACGAGCAGTACTTC.

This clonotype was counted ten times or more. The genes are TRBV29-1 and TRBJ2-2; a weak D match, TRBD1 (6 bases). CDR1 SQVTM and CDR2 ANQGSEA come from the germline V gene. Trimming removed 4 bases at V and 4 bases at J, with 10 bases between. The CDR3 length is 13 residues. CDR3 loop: CSVVDSLTGELFF. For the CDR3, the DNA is TGCAGCGTTGTGGACAGTCTCACCGGGGAGCTGTTTTTT.

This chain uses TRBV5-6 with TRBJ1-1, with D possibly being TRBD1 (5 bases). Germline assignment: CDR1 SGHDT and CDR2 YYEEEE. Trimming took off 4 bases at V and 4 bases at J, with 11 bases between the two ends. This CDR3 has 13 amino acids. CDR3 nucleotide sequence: TGTGCCAGCAGCCCGGGGGAGGGCACTGAAGCTTTCTTT. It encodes CASSPGEGTEAFF.

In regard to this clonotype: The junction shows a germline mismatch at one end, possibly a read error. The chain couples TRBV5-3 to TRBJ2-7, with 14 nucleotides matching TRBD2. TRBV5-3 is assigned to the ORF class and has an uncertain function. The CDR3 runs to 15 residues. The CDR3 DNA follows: TGTGCCAGCAGCGACGGGACTAGCGGGGGTCACGAGCAGTGCTTC. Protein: CASSDGTSGGHEQCF.